This is a list of T cell receptor beta chains from one sample in a study of naive and memory T cell subsets. In TCRdb, the UMI-ligation and nested PCR reads were re-called with MiXCR into one record per CDR3 protein. Found here are under 100,000 distinct CDR3 sequences, over 7% of them singletons; the top ten hold about 1.6%. Sequences were obtained from central memory CD4+ T cells from blood. The receptors here all came from a human donor in good health. CDR3s include the opening cysteine and the closing phenylalanine or tryptophan. Fields, in order: D gene, V gene, J gene, clone size, CDR3 DNA, CDR3 protein. The D gene is left open where the match is weak. A row's size may be missing; if present it is once, few, many or a size class.

TRBD1	TRBV7-9	TRBJ1-4	many	TGTGCCAGCAGCTCCGACAGGGGTACTGAAAAACTGTTTTTT	CASSSDRGTEKLFF
TRBD2	TRBV7-6	TRBJ2-3	few	TGTGCCAGCAGCCGACTCGGGGGGAGCACAGATACGCAGTATTTT	CASSRLGGSTDTQYF
-	TRBV6-1	TRBJ2-7	few	TGTGCCAGCACCAGTGGCGGGGGCGGCCCCTACGAGCAGTACTTC	CASTSGGGGPYEQYF
TRBD1	TRBV20-1	TRBJ1-1	many	TGCAGTGCTAGAGCGGGACAGGGGCATTTCGCTGAAGCTTTCTTT	CSARAGQGHFAEAFF
-	TRBV5-5	TRBJ2-1	many	TGTGCCAGCAGCTTGATCCTAAATGAGCAGTTCTTC	CASSLILNEQFF
-	TRBV2	TRBJ2-2	few	TGTGCCAGCAGTGATAGCCCGGGGGCGGACGGGGAGCTGTTTTTT	CASSDSPGADGELFF
-	TRBV5-1	TRBJ2-7	few	TGCGCCAGCAGCTTGGATGTGGGAAGTTACGAGCAGTACTTC	CASSLDVGSYEQYF
-	TRBV24-1	TRBJ1-1	-	TGTGCCACCAGTGGGGCAGGAGGAGACACTGAATCTTTCTTT	CATSGAGGDTESFF
TRBD2	TRBV20-1	TRBJ2-1	many	TGCAGTGCTTCTCCCCTAGCGGGGAGCTCCTACAATGAGCAGTTCTTC	CSASPLAGSSYNEQFF
-	TRBV18	TRBJ1-6	many	TGTGCCAGCTCACCACCGGGACGTACGAGCTCCTATAATTCACCCCTCCACTTT	CASSPPGRTSSYNSPLHF
-	TRBV7-3	TRBJ2-5	many	TGTGCCAGCAGCTTAAGTCCAGGTCTGGGGGAGACCCAGTACTTC	CASSLSPGLGETQYF
-	TRBV6-6	TRBJ1-1	many	TGTGCCAGCAGTTTGGGACAAGGGGGAACTGAAGCTTTCTTT	CASSLGQGGTEAFF
TRBD1	TRBV20-1	TRBJ1-1	-	TGCAGTGCTGCCCAAGCGACAGGGGGCAGGACTGAAGCTTTCTTT	CSAAQATGGRTEAFF
-	TRBV29-1	TRBJ1-1	many	TGCAGCGTTGAGGCAGGGGCGGGGGGCACTGAAGCTTTCTTT	CSVEAGAGGTEAFF
-	TRBV7-9	TRBJ1-3	many	TGTGCCAGCAGCTTTTTGACTAGCTCAAGCTCTGGAAACACCATATATTTT	CASSFLTSSSSGNTIYF
-	TRBV30	TRBJ2-3	many	TGTGCCTGGAGTGTACCCGGCGTGACAGATACGCAGTATTTT	CAWSVPGVTDTQYF
-	TRBV3-1	TRBJ2-1	-	TGTGCCAGCAGCCAACAGGGGTTCAATGAGCAGTTCTTC	CASSQQGFNEQFF
-	TRBV14	TRBJ2-7	-	TGTGCCAGCAGCCAAGCGGGGGTTGGGGGAGAGCAGTACTTC	CASSQAGVGGEQYF
-	TRBV20-1	TRBJ2-5	few	TGCAGTGCCCCTAACCCAGGGGTTAAAGAGACCCAGTACTTC	CSAPNPGVKETQYF
TRBD2	TRBV5-1	TRBJ2-3	many	TGCGCCAGCAGCTTGCTAGCGGACACAGATACGCAGTATTTT	CASSLLADTDTQYF
-	TRBV6-2/TRBV6-3	TRBJ2-5	few	TGTGCCAGCAGTTACTCTCGGGGCCAAGAGACCCAGTACTTC	CASSYSRGQETQYF
-	TRBV2	TRBJ2-3	many	TGTGCCAGCAGCTGGCAGCGGCGAGGGCCAGATACGCAGTATTTT	CASSWQRRGPDTQYF
-	TRBV29-1	TRBJ2-5	-	TGCAGCGTTGCACTGGAACTCGGGGAGACCCAGTACTTC	CSVALELGETQYF
-	TRBV6-2/TRBV6-3	TRBJ1-5	many	TGTGCCAGCAGTTACGGGGGAGGAGGTAATCAGCCCCAGCATTTT	CASSYGGGGNQPQHF
-	TRBV2	TRBJ1-2	many	TGTGCCAGCAGTGAGAACAGTTCTCCTAACTATGGCTACACCTTC	CASSENSSPNYGYTF
-	TRBV3-1	TRBJ1-1	-	TGTGCCAGCACGGGATCGAGGGGGACTGAAGCTTTCTTT	CASTGSRGTEAFF
TRBD2	TRBV7-2	TRBJ2-5	many	TGTGCCAGCAGCGGACGGTGGGGTCGGACTAGCGGGGAGACCCAGTACTTC	CASSGRWGRTSGETQYF
-	TRBV28	TRBJ1-3	few	TGTGCCAGCAGTTTATATCCACAGGGAGGCTTTGGAAACACCATATATTTT	CASSLYPQGGFGNTIYF
-	TRBV7-1	TRBJ2-5	-	TGTGCCAGCAGCTCGCAACGAGGGGGAATAGAGACCCAGTACTTC	CASSSQRGGIETQYF
TRBD2	TRBV11-3	TRBJ2-7	few	TGTGCCAGCAGCTTAGACCCCGGGAGGGCCTACGAGCAGTACTTC	CASSLDPGRAYEQYF
-	TRBV7-2	TRBJ1-4	many	TGTGCCAGCAGCTTACAGGCGAACAGGCCGCCGGAAAAACTGTTTTTT	CASSLQANRPPEKLFF
TRBD1	TRBV6-6	TRBJ1-5	few	TGTGCCAGCAGTCGAGGGACAGAAAACAATCAGCCCCAGCATTTT	CASSRGTENNQPQHF
TRBD2	TRBV5-5	TRBJ2-3	many	TGTGCCAGCAGCTTGGGAGGGGAGGGGACGCAGTATTTT	CASSLGGEGTQYF
-	TRBV20-1	TRBJ2-3	few	TGCAGTGCTAAGTACAGGGTATCGGCAGATACGCAGTATTTT	CSAKYRVSADTQYF
-	TRBV7-8	TRBJ2-1	few	TGTGCCAGCAAAAGGGGGGGGAGCTCCTACAATGAGCAGTTCTTC	CASKRGGSSYNEQFF
TRBD1	TRBV20-1	TRBJ1-1	many	TGCAGTGCTAGAGATATACAGGGGGCGTCGTTCACTGAAGCTTTCTTT	CSARDIQGASFTEAFF
-	TRBV18	TRBJ2-3	-	TGTGCCAGCTCACTAAGTACCCGGAGGGACACAGATACGCAGTATTTT	CASSLSTRRDTDTQYF
TRBD2	TRBV7-3	TRBJ2-5	many	TGTGCCAGCAGCTTAACAGGCCGGGGGGAAGAGACCCAGTACTTC	CASSLTGRGEETQYF
-	TRBV19	TRBJ1-2	-	TGTGCCAGTAGCTATACCTCGGGCTACACCTTC	CASSYTSGYTF
TRBD1	TRBV7-2	TRBJ1-3	many	TGTGCCAGCAGCTCCGGGACAGGGGCAAACACCATATATTTT	CASSSGTGANTIYF
TRBD2	TRBV6-2/TRBV6-3	TRBJ2-7	-	TGTGCCATCCCCGCGGGGGGTCCCTCCTACGAGCAGTACTTC	CAIPAGGPSYEQYF
-	TRBV7-9	TRBJ1-5	many	TGTGCCAGCAGCTCCAGCGGTGGGAGCAATCAGCCCCAGCATTTT	CASSSSGGSNQPQHF